Reported below is one T cell receptor beta chain. These data are taken from a study of blood T cell repertoires in COVID-19. Study-level background: Material from acute and convalescent COVID-19 was sourced from the United States, Italy and Spain. The analysed material was cDNA or gDNA that came from T cells, B-cell-depleted T cells, or PBMCs.

Clones were read by immunoSEQ multiplex PCR, and TCRdb kept only the in-frame ones, dropping some. There are roughly 360,000 clones in the sample; roughly 80% occur only once, and around 1% lies in the top ten. The sequence was obtained from a human donor with acute or convalescent COVID-19. The donor label of this sample is uncertain. Sample: peripheral blood.

CDR3 coding DNA: TGTGCCAGCAGTTTATCCTGGACAACTACGGCTTTCTTT. This gives the protein CASSLSWTTTAFF. The rearrangement uses TRBV28 and TRBJ1-1, with a tentative D call TRBD1 (5 bases). V lost 1 base to trimming and J lost 11 bases, with 14 bases between them. The CDR3 has 13 amino acids. Germline CDR1 and CDR2: MDHEN and SYDVKM.